Listed below are T cell receptor beta chains from one sample, sequenced in a study of T cell responses to AZD1222 COVID-19 vaccine. Using immunoSEQ multiplex PCR, the repertoire was profiled, and TCRdb retains in-frame clones only, with some absent. The sample has more than 150,000 clones, about nine tenths seen once; the top ten hold about a tenth. The sample here was peripheral blood, taken 28 days after the second AZD1222 dose. The receptors shown here come from an adult who received the AZD1222 COVID-19 vaccine. The CDR3 runs from the conserved cysteine through the conserved F or W. The order of the fields is CDR3 length, J gene, D gene, clone size, V gene, CDR3 protein, CDR3 DNA. A D gene is named only where the DNA matches it firmly. Only some rows state a clone size, as once, few, many or a class for expanded clones.

15 | TRBJ1-1 | - | - | TRBV7-3 | CASSLQAVKNTEAFF | TGTGCCAGCAGCTTACAGGCGGTGAAGAACACTGAAGCTTTCTTT
14 | TRBJ2-7 | TRBD2 | - | TRBV20-1 | CSASLAGGIYEQYF | TGCAGTGCTAGTTTGGCGGGAGGTATTTACGAGCAGTACTTC
15 | TRBJ2-2 | TRBD1 | - | TRBV19 | CASSMIDRDTGELFF | TGTGCCAGTAGTATGATAGACAGGGACACCGGGGAGCTGTTTTTT
11 | TRBJ2-7 | - | - | TRBV28 | CASRGLYEQYF | TGTGCCAGCAGGGGTCTTTACGAGCAGTACTTC
16 | TRBJ2-5 | - | - | TRBV28 | CASSPRGGVLAETQYF | TGTGCCAGCAGTCCACGCGGCGGCGTATTGGCAGAGACCCAGTACTTC
13 | TRBJ2-7 | - | - | TRBV5-1 | CASRPADTYEQYF | TGCGCCAGCCGACCCGCCGACACCTACGAGCAGTACTTC
13 | TRBJ1-1 | - | - | TRBV6-2/TRBV6-3 | CASSNGLNTEAFF | TGTGCCAGCAGTAACGGACTGAACACTGAAGCTTTCTTT
14 | TRBJ2-7 | - | - | TRBV4-3 | CASSQAPGPYEQYF | TGCGCCAGCAGCCAGGCACCGGGACCTTACGAGCAGTACTTC
15 | TRBJ2-2 | TRBD2 | - | TRBV6-2/TRBV6-3 | CASSPGGLPTGELFF | TGTGCCAGCAGCCCGGGGGGACTACCCACCGGGGAGCTGTTTTTT
16 | TRBJ2-4 | TRBD2 | - | TRBV2 | CASRGGLDLAKNIQYF | TGTGCCAGCAGGGGTGGACTAGACCTAGCCAAAAACATTCAGTACTTC
15 | TRBJ2-7 | TRBD2 | - | TRBV5-1 | CASSWGPGGPSEQYF | TGCGCCAGCAGCTGGGGACCGGGAGGGCCAAGCGAGCAGTACTTC
14 | TRBJ2-5 | - | - | TRBV27 | CASSLLVSKETQYF | TGTGCCAGCAGTTTGCTTGTTTCTAAGGAGACCCAGTACTTC
15 | TRBJ2-7 | - | - | TRBV7-3 | CASSPDGFYSYEQYF | TGTGCCAGCAGTCCGGACGGATTCTACTCCTACGAGCAGTACTTC
16 | TRBJ2-6 | TRBD2 | - | TRBV27 | CASRRGGTGGANVLTF | TGTGCCAGCAGGCGGGGGGGGACCGGAGGGGCCAACGTCCTGACTTTC
14 | TRBJ1-6 | TRBD1 | - | TRBV30 | CAWSEGQGASPLHF | TGTGCCTGGAGTGAGGGACAGGGTGCTTCACCCCTCCACTTT
17 | TRBJ2-6 | TRBD1 | once | TRBV6-6 | CASSRQGANSGANVLTF | TGTGCCAGCAGCCGACAGGGGGCCAACTCTGGGGCCAACGTCCTGACTTTC
14 | TRBJ2-1 | - | - | TRBV19 | CASSIGSTRNEQFF | TGTGCCAGTAGTATAGGGTCTACGCGCAATGAGCAGTTCTTC
12 | TRBJ2-7 | - | - | TRBV7-8 | CASRRDGYEQYF | TGTGCCAGCAGGAGGGACGGCTACGAGCAGTACTTC
16 | TRBJ1-2 | - | - | TRBV6-1 | CASSEALLSFPEGYTF | TGTGCCAGCAGTGAAGCGCTTCTTTCCTTCCCGGAGGGCTACACCTTC
12 | TRBJ1-5 | TRBD1 | once | TRBV28 | CASITGEQPQHF | TGTGCCAGCATCACAGGGGAACAGCCCCAGCATTTT
14 | TRBJ2-5 | TRBD1 | few | TRBV28 | CASSLTGGGETQYF | TGTGCCAGCAGTCTAACAGGGGGTGGGGAGACCCAGTACTTC
15 | TRBJ2-5 | TRBD1 | - | TRBV5-6 | CASSLFLQGQETQYF | TGTGCCAGCAGCTTGTTTTTACAGGGGCAAGAGACCCAGTACTTC
13 | TRBJ1-1 | - | once | TRBV5-1 | CASSLDPATEAFF | TGCGCCAGCAGCTTGGACCCAGCCACTGAAGCTTTCTTT
14 | TRBJ1-5 | - | once | TRBV18 | CASSPEGGYQPQHF | TGTGCCAGCTCACCGGAGGGGGGCTATCAGCCCCAGCATTTT